These 2 T cell receptor beta chains originate from one sample sequenced in a study of CD8 T cells in ankylosing spondylitis. Using its own MiXCR run on the 5' RACE reads, TCRdb lists one record per CDR3 protein. This table holds 200,000 to 250,000 distinct CDR3 sequences, 18% found once. Study conclusions and caveats: What appeared characteristic of ankylosing spondylitis blood was a TCR beta motif of eight highly homologous variants.

The antigens of these receptors remain unknown. The sequenced material came from blood, either unsorted or a sorted T cell fraction (not recorded which). The receptors come from a male donor with ankylosing spondylitis.

At least ten counts were recorded for this clonotype. The V gene is TRBV3-1, the J gene TRBJ2-7; D is uncertain. V lost 0 bases, J lost 0 bases, and 12 bases lay in between. This CDR3 comprises 16 residues. CDR1 is LGHDT, CDR2 YNNKEL, per germline (reference sequence). The CDR3 reads CASSQDLDWSSYEQYF. CDR3 nucleotide sequence: TGTGCCAGCAGCCAAGATCTAGACTGGAGCTCCTACGAGCAGTACTTC.

The chain carries TRBV27 and TRBJ2-2, with D perhaps assigned TRBD1 or TRBD2 (6 bases each). The CDR3 length is 16 residues. The V end lost 9 bases, the J end lost 6 bases, and 23 bases lay between the germline ends. Germline loops: CDR1 MNHEY, CDR2 SMNVEV (reference sequence). The CDR3 bases are TGTGCCAGTAACAACGGGACTCATGAGGGGGCCGGGGAGCTGTTTTTT. Translated, it gives CASNNGTHEGAGELFF.